This passage covers 28 T cell receptor beta chains from one sample sequenced in a study of blood T cell repertoires in COVID-19. Libraries were prepared by immunoSEQ multiplex PCR; TCRdb keeps only in-frame clonotypes and omits some of them. The sample records about 220,000 clones, roughly 84% being singletons. The sequencing sample was made of peripheral blood. The receptor source for this set is a man in his forties with active or convalescent COVID-19.

In the case of this clone: A read error may account for a junction end that differs from germline. This chain uses TRBV12-3 or TRBV12-4 with TRBJ2-7; TRBD1 might be the D (6 bases). The CDR3 consists of 13 residues. The CDR3 here is CASSPLQGGERYF. The CDR3 DNA reads as TGTGCCAGCAGCCCGCTACAGGGCGGCGAGCGGTACTTC.

This chain joins TRBV7-6 and TRBJ1-5; D not certain. This CDR3 comprises 15 residues. Trimming removed 5 bases from V and 2 bases from J, with 13 bases in between. The germline V gene has CDR1 SGHVS and CDR2 FNYEAQ. The CDR3 protein is CASSIGTGGNQPQHF. DNA for the CDR3: TGTGCCAGCAGCATTGGTACGGGAGGCAATCAGCCCCAGCATTTT.

The rearrangement joins TRBV7-8 to TRBJ1-1; D gene ambiguous. This CDR3 is built from 14 residues. In germline, CDR1 is SGHVS, CDR2 FQNEAQ. V was shortened by 2 bases and J by 10 bases, with 17 bases between the two germline ends. The CDR3 is CASSLPRAPMGAFF. The DNA of the CDR3 is TGTGCCAGCAGCTTACCGCGGGCCCCCATGGGAGCTTTCTTT.

This clone is a singleton in its sample. The chain links TRBV6-5 to TRBJ2-3; D possibly corresponds to TRBD1 (6 bases). Trimming left V 7 bases short and J 5 bases short, with 13 bases between. The CDR3 sequence is 13 residues long. Germline lookup yields CDR1 MNHEY and CDR2 SVGAGI. The CDR3 nucleotides are TGTGCCAGCATGATGACAGGAATAGATACGCAGTATTTT. This gives the protein CASMMTGIDTQYF.

The chain combines TRBV10-3 with TRBJ1-1, with 9 bases lining up with TRBD1. Per germline, CDR1 ENHRY and CDR2 SYGVKD. Trimming cost V 11 bases and J 3 bases; bases outside gene matches: 7. The CDR3 loop spans 13 amino acids. Here the CDR3 reads CAAQGALDTEAFF. The CDR3 nucleotides are TGTGCCGCACAGGGGGCGCTGGACACTGAAGCTTTCTTT.

V usage is TRBV7-9 and J usage is TRBJ1-2; 7 bases agree with TRBD1. V gave up 5 bases and J gave up 2 bases; unmatched junction bases: 5. The CDR3 covers 14 residues. The germline V gene encodes CDR1 SEHNR and CDR2 FQNEAQ (reference sequence). The CDR3 DNA reads as TGTGCCAGCAGCCCACAGGGACAGAACTATGGCTACACCTTC. Residues: CASSPQGQNYGYTF.

V usage is TRBV7-3 and J usage is TRBJ1-6; D ambiguous. This CDR3 is built from 13 residues. The germline V gene has CDR1 SGHTA and CDR2 FQGTGA. Trimming took off 3 bases at V and 3 bases at J, with 3 bases between the two ends. The CDR3 reads CASSFNYNSPLHF. The CDR3 DNA sequence: TGTGCCAGCAGCTTTAACTATAATTCACCCCTCCACTTT.

This clone showed up many times. V gene TRBV6-1 combines with J gene TRBJ2-6; 8 bases line up with TRBD1. The CDR3 has 16 amino acids. The V segment lost 4 bases and the J segment 4 bases; nucleotides outside the gene matches: 6. CDR1 and CDR2 (germline): MNHNS, SASEGT. This CDR3 reads CASSGAGGTGANVLTF. CDR3 bases: TGTGCCAGCAGTGGGGCAGGGGGCACAGGGGCCAACGTCCTGACTTTC.

The V and J genes are TRBV2 and TRBJ1-1, with TRBD1 identical over 10 bases. The CDR3 is made up of 15 amino acids. Germline values: CDR1 SNHLY, CDR2 FYNNEI. Trimming removed 6 bases from V and 5 bases from J; junction bases left unmatched: 9. The CDR3 DNA reads TGTGCCAGCAGGGCCGGGACAGGGGTGAGGACTGAAGCTTTCTTT. Translated: CASRAGTGVRTEAFF.

V gene TRBV11-2 combines with J gene TRBJ2-3, with 9 bases matching TRBD1. In germline, CDR1 is SGHAT, CDR2 FQNNGV. CDR3 length equals 17 residues. The J segment lost 4 bases and the V segment lost 2 bases, leaving 10 bases of the junction unmatched. The DNA for the CDR3 is TGTGCCAGCAGCTTATTCACAGGGGGCGCGATCGCAGATACGCAGTATTTT. It encodes CASSLFTGGAIADTQYF.

The V gene is TRBV15, the J gene TRBJ1-2; possibly TRBD1 for D (6 bases). The CDR3 covers 14 residues. Germline CDR1 is LNHNV and CDR2 is YYDKDF (reference sequence). The ends were cut back, 0 bases at V and 2 bases at J, with 7 bases in the middle. In DNA, the CDR3 is TGTGCCACCAGCAGAGATAGGGGGAACTATGGCTACACCTTC. It codes for CATSRDRGNYGYTF.

This clone was picked up one time. The chain joins TRBV6-5 to TRBJ1-4, with 11 bases identical to TRBD1. Looked up from germline, CDR1 is MNHEY and CDR2 is SVGAGI. After removal of 2 bases from V and 7 bases from J, the junction contained 6 bases not matched to a gene. This CDR3 comprises 16 residues. The chain's CDR3 is CASSYGRTGGLEKLFF. The CDR3 DNA is TGTGCCAGCAGTTACGGCCGGACAGGGGGCCTTGAAAAACTGTTTTTT.

The chain combines TRBV16 with TRBJ1-2; D remains ambiguous. CDR1 and CDR2 (germline): KGHSY, FQNENV. V was clipped by 0 bases and J by 4 bases, with 12 bases between them. CDR3 length: 15 amino acids. DNA for the CDR3: TGTGCCAGCAGCCAATCCCGCGAGAGTGGCTATGGCTACACCTTC. It encodes CASSQSRESGYGYTF. Using reference TRBV16 and TRBJ1-2 for the parts outside the CDR3, the full variable domain is GEEVAQTPKHLVRGEGQKAKLYCAPIKGHSYVFWYQQVLKNEFKFLISFQNENVFDETGMPKERFSAKCLPNSPCSLEIQATKLEDSAVYFCASSQSRESGYGYTFGSGTRLTVV.

This chain joins TRBV5-1 and TRBJ1-2; 7 nucleotides align to TRBD1. The length of the CDR3 is 15 residues. From germline, CDR1 is SGHRS and CDR2 YFSETQ. J gave up 0 bases and V 4 bases, and 6 bases lay outside the gene matches. As DNA, the CDR3 is TGCGCCAGCAGCGAGGGGACAGCTCCTAACTATGGCTACACCTTC. Protein product: CASSEGTAPNYGYTF.

The rearrangement uses TRBV11-2 and TRBJ1-6, with D unclear. The CDR3 spans 15 residues. The V gene lost 3 bases and the J gene lost 5 bases, with 11 bases spanning the gap. From germline, CDR1 is SGHAT and CDR2 FQNNGV. DNA for the CDR3: TGTGCCAGCAGCTTTTCCTCCGAGAATAATTCACCCCTCCACTTT. Amino acid sequence: CASSFSSENNSPLHF.

The chain joins TRBV5-6 to TRBJ2-5; 7 bases match TRBD2. The ends lost 4 bases at V and 5 bases at J; junction bases unmatched: 17. CDR1 and CDR2 (germline): SGHDT, YYEEEE. The CDR3 runs 17 residues. CDR3 DNA sequence: TGTGCCAGCAGCCCGCGCGCATTGGGGGGGAGGTCGGAGACCCAGTACTTC. This encodes CASSPRALGGRSETQYF.

The gene calls are TRBV5-8 and TRBJ1-5; D remains unclear. CDR1 is SGHTS and CDR2 is YDEGEE in the germline V gene. CDR3 length equals 14 residues. V shed 2 bases and J shed 2 bases, with 8 bases lying between them. The chain's CDR3 is CASSFHRGNQPQHF. The DNA of the CDR3 is TGTGCCAGCAGCTTCCACCGGGGCAATCAGCCCCAGCATTTT.

This clone came up once. The V call is TRBV15, the J call TRBJ2-5; a weak D match, TRBD2 (6 bases). V lost 3 bases and J 2 bases, leaving 13 bases between the germline ends. This CDR3 contains 15 residues. Germline V CDR1 and CDR2: LNHNV, YYDKDF (reference sequence). The CDR3 loop reads CATSRSWGEQETQYF. The CDR3 DNA is TGTGCCACCAGCAGGTCGTGGGGGGAACAAGAGACCCAGTACTTC.

This clone has a single count. The V and J genes are TRBV9 and TRBJ1-2; D perhaps matches TRBD1 (5 bases). Germline V gene data show CDR1 as SGDLS and CDR2 as YYNGEE. CDR3 length equals 17 residues. Trimming left V 3 bases short and J 3 bases short, with 21 bases between. This chain's CDR3 is CASSGLPTVGRDYGYTF. CDR3 nucleotides: TGTGCCAGCAGCGGCCTTCCGACTGTGGGGCGCGACTATGGCTACACCTTC. Using reference TRBV9 and TRBJ1-2 for the parts outside the CDR3, the full variable domain is DSGVTQTPKHLITATGQRVTLRCSPRSGDLSVYWYQQSLDQGLQFLIQYYNGEERAKGNILERFSAQQFPDLHSELNLSSLELGDSALYFCASSGLPTVGRDYGYTFGSGTRLTVV.

This clone appeared a few times. The chain is built from TRBV9 and TRBJ2-5; 7 bases are a match to TRBD2. The CDR3 extends over 17 amino acids. The germline V gene encodes CDR1 SGDLS and CDR2 YYNGEE. V lost 3 bases and J lost 0; bases outside the gene matches: 11. The CDR3: CASSGGRANSDQETQYF. In DNA, the CDR3 is TGTGCCAGCAGCGGGGGGAGGGCGAACTCGGACCAAGAGACCCAGTACTTC.

V and J are TRBV27 and TRBJ2-7; 7 positions match TRBD1. Germline-derived CDR1 and CDR2 are MNHEY and SMNVEV (reference sequence). The trim removed 10 bases at V and 1 base at J, leaving 4 bases unmatched. The CDR3 runs 12 residues. CDR3 amino acids: CATKTGSYEQYF. The DNA for the CDR3 is TGTGCCACCAAGACAGGGTCCTACGAGCAGTACTTC.

The chain has TRBV6-2 or TRBV6-3 and TRBJ1-6; D may be TRBD1 (6 bases). The CDR3 consists of 13 residues. The V and J ends lost 5 bases and 15 bases respectively, with 17 bases between them. Germline assignment: CDR1 MNHEY and CDR2 SVGEGT. In DNA, the CDR3 is TGTGCCAGCAGTGTCGGCATTAGACAGGACCTCCACTTT. It encodes CASSVGIRQDLHF.

This clone was seen only a few times. The chain employs TRBV28 and TRBJ1-2, with D perhaps TRBD1 (5 bases). This CDR3 is 16 amino acids long. Germline-derived CDR1 and CDR2 are MDHEN and SYDVKM. The V gene lost 2 bases and the J gene lost 1 base, with 14 bases spanning the gap. The CDR3 region has the DNA TGTGCCAGCAGTTTACTTCCAGGGACTCTTAACTATGGCTACACCTTC. Translated, it gives CASSLLPGTLNYGYTF.

A single count supports this clone. This chain uses TRBV5-1 with TRBJ2-3; the match to TRBD2 covers 7 bases. V gave up 3 bases and J gave up 4 bases; unmatched junction bases: 5. CDR1 and CDR2 (germline): SGHRS, YFSETQ. This CDR3 contains 14 residues. The chain's CDR3 is CASSWGGDPDTQYF. The CDR3 region has the DNA TGCGCCAGCAGCTGGGGGGGAGACCCAGATACGCAGTATTTT. Looking up the rest from reference TRBV5-1 and TRBJ2-3 gives the full variable domain: KAGVTQTPRYLIKTRGQQVTLSCSPISGHRSVSWYQQTPGQGLQFLFEYFSETQRNKGNFPGRFSGRQFSNSRSEMNVSTLELGDSALYLCASSWGGDPDTQYFGPGTRLTVL.

The chain combines TRBV7-9 with TRBJ2-1; TRBD2 matches 15 bases. Germline CDR1 reads SEHNR; CDR2 reads FQNEAQ (reference sequence). After removal of 5 bases from V and 3 bases from J, the junction contained 8 bases not matched to a gene. The CDR3 loop spans 18 amino acids. The CDR3 coding sequence is TGTGCCAGCAGCCCCCGGACTAGCGGGGGGGCCTACTACAATGAGCAGTTCTTC. As protein: CASSPRTSGGAYYNEQFF.

The V gene is TRBV27, the J gene TRBJ2-3; 7 bases line up with TRBD1. Losses at the gene ends were 5 bases for V and 6 bases for J; bases not matched to a gene: 11. CDR3 size: 15 residues. Germline lookup yields CDR1 MNHEY and CDR2 SMNVEV (reference sequence). As DNA, the CDR3 is TGTGCCAGCAGTGGGAGAGGGGGCGCCGGGGATACGCAGTATTTT. It translates to CASSGRGGAGDTQYF.

The chain uses TRBV2 and TRBJ1-1; TRBD1 agrees at 7 bases. The junction had 5 bases not matched to a gene; V was cut back by 5 bases and J by 2 bases. Germline CDR1 reads SNHLY; CDR2 reads FYNNEI. This CDR3 contains 14 residues. CDR3 DNA sequence: TGTGCCAGCAGTACCGGGACAGCAAACACTGAAGCTTTCTTT. It is translated as CASSTGTANTEAFF. Full variable domain (missing parts from reference TRBV2 and TRBJ1-1): EPEVTQTPSHQVTQMGQEVILRCVPISNHLYFYWYRQILGQKVEFLVSFYNNEISEKSEIFDDQFSVERPDGSNFTLKIRSTKLEDSAMYFCASSTGTANTEAFFGQGTRLTVV.

The chain employs TRBV2 and TRBJ2-7, with D possibly TRBD2 on 6 matching bases. Germline CDR1 and CDR2: SNHLY and FYNNEI. This CDR3 is 14 amino acids long. The germline V and J ends were trimmed by 5 bases and 0 bases, with 11 bases remaining between them. CDR3 coding DNA: TGTGCCAGCAGTCCGGGGGTCCTCTCCTACGAGCAGTACTTC. Protein sequence: CASSPGVLSYEQYF.